What follows are 22 T cell receptor beta chains derived from one specimen sequenced in a study of early T cells in non-severe SARS-CoV-2 infection. TCRdb redid the calling of the 5' RACE reads with MiXCR, one entry per CDR3 protein. The repertoire holds 88,000 or so distinct CDR3 sequences, with 14% to 15% as singletons. Sequences were obtained from whole blood. Receptor source: an adult who was a healthcare worker with PCR-confirmed SARS-CoV-2 infection or an uninfected control (not recorded which).

V and J are TRBV6-5 and TRBJ1-2; D is possibly TRBD1 (5 bases). The V gene's germline CDR1 is MNHEY and CDR2 SVGAGI. The CDR3 totals 16 residues. Between the trimmed V and J ends, which lost 0 bases and 5 bases, there was a span of 16 bases. The CDR3 loop reads CASSYSFGGGGYGYTF. The CDR3 coding sequence is TGTGCCAGCAGTTACTCTTTCGGCGGGGGAGGGTATGGCTACACCTTC.

The chain is built from TRBV7-8 and TRBJ1-1; D remains ambiguous. Germline V gene sequence: CDR1 SGHVS, CDR2 FQNEAQ. The CDR3 contains 13 residues. Trimming cost V 5 bases and J 10 bases, with 17 bases left between them. The CDR3 DNA reads as TGTGCCAGCAGCCCGAGGGTCCACATGGGAGCTTTCTTT. Its translation: CASSPRVHMGAFF. The full variable domain, with the rest looked up from reference TRBV7-8 and TRBJ1-1, is GAGVSQSPRYKVAKRGQDVALRCDPISGHVSLFWYQQALGQGPEFLTYFQNEAQLDKSGLPSDRFFAERPEGSVSTLKIQRTQQEDSAVYLCASSPRVHMGAFFGQGTRLTVV.

V and J are TRBV10-3 and TRBJ1-2; the D gene is possibly TRBD1 (6 bases). There are 13 residues in the CDR3. The V and J ends lost 6 bases and 8 bases respectively, with 16 bases between them. Germline CDR1 reads ENHRY; CDR2 reads SYGVKD. CDR3: CAISPNPGEGYTF. CDR3 DNA: TGTGCCATCAGCCCTAACCCAGGGGAGGGCTACACCTTC.

This clonotype was found many times. The rearrangement joins TRBV28 to TRBJ1-1; D may be TRBD1 (5 bases). The germline V and J ends were trimmed by 4 bases and 5 bases, with 11 bases remaining between them. Per the germline V gene, CDR1 is MDHEN and CDR2 is SYDVKM. The CDR3 consists of 13 residues. The CDR3: CASSYSGRTEAFF. CDR3 in DNA: TGTGCCAGCAGTTATTCAGGGCGGACTGAAGCTTTCTTT.

This clonotype showed up many times. The chain joins TRBV7-8 to TRBJ2-1; D may be TRBD2 (6 bases). Germline CDR1 reads SGHVS; CDR2 reads FQNEAQ. The CDR3 spans 15 residues. V was pared by 5 bases and J by 1 base, with 12 bases between. CDR3 bases: TGTGCCAGCAGCCCTTGGGACTTTTCCTACAATGAGCAGTTCTTC. Translating it yields CASSPWDFSYNEQFF.

The chain employs TRBV20-1 and TRBJ1-2; D is uncertain. Germline V CDR1 and CDR2: DFQATT, SNEGSKA (reference sequence). The CDR3 spans 11 residues. Trimming left V 3 bases short and J 5 bases short, with 7 bases between. The CDR3 spells CSARGGYGYTF. The CDR3 DNA reads as TGCAGTGCTAGGGGCGGATATGGCTACACCTTC.

The genes are TRBV6-5 and TRBJ1-5; possible D gene TRBD1, 6 bases. This CDR3 has 15 amino acids. CDR1 is MNHEY, CDR2 SVGAGI, per germline. The germline V and J ends were trimmed by 4 bases and 3 bases, with 13 bases remaining between them. The CDR3 sequence is CASSSFRGPNQPQHF. CDR3 nucleotides: TGTGCCAGCAGTTCTTTCCGGGGGCCCAATCAGCCCCAGCATTTT.

This chain uses TRBV28 with TRBJ2-7; the match to TRBD2 covers 12 bases. The length of the CDR3 is 15 residues. Trimming cost V 7 bases and J 3 bases; bases outside gene matches: 7. Germline loops: CDR1 MDHEN, CDR2 SYDVKM. CDR3 region: CASTTLAGGYYEQYF. For the CDR3, the DNA is TGTGCCAGCACAACACTAGCGGGAGGTTACTACGAGCAGTACTTC.

A few counts support this clonotype. The DNA of the CDR3 is TGTGCCAGCAGCCCCCCAGGGTATGAGACCCAGTACTTC. Protein sequence: CASSPPGYETQYF. V is TRBV9 and J is TRBJ2-5; TRBD1 might be the D (5 bases). The CDR3 totals 13 residues. Germline V gives CDR1 SGDLS, CDR2 YYNGEE. Trimming stripped 4 bases from V and 5 bases from J, with 12 bases between.

The rearrangement links TRBV4-3 to TRBJ2-1, with 9 nucleotides matching TRBD2. This CDR3 has 16 residues. With V trimmed by 1 base and J by 2 bases, 3 bases remained unmatched. CDR1 is LGHNA, CDR2 YSLEER, per germline. CDR3 nucleotide sequence: TGCGCCAGCAGCCAAGCTAGCGGGGCTGCCTACAATGAGCAGTTCTTC. Translation: CASSQASGAAYNEQFF.

This clonotype was picked up many times. The chain is built from TRBV20-1 and TRBJ2-5, with TRBD1 as a possible D gene (5 bases). CDR3 length: 12 residues. The V gene lost 4 bases and the J gene lost 3 bases, with 9 bases spanning the gap. In germline, CDR1 is DFQATT, CDR2 SNEGSKA (reference sequence). CDR3 sequence (DNA): TGCAGTGCTATTCAAGGGGAAGAGACCCAGTACTTC. Translated, it gives CSAIQGEETQYF.

The chain couples TRBV7-2 to TRBJ2-3; D is unresolved. Germline values: CDR1 SGHTA, CDR2 FQGNSA. Trimming took off 2 bases at V and 6 bases at J, with 9 bases between the two ends. The length of the CDR3 is 13 residues. The CDR3 DNA sequence: TGTGCCAGCAGCTTATCGGCTCGGGATACGCAGTATTTT. It is translated as CASSLSARDTQYF.

The rearrangement links TRBV6-6 to TRBJ1-5, with no clear D. The germline V and J ends were trimmed by 7 bases and 9 bases, with 16 bases remaining between them. In germline, CDR1 is MNHNY, CDR2 SVGAGI (reference sequence). The CDR3 runs to 13 residues. The chain's CDR3 is CASTRWAGGPQHF. The CDR3 nucleotides read TGTGCCAGCACCCGCTGGGCAGGAGGGCCCCAGCATTTT.

The chain is built from TRBV6-4 and TRBJ1-1, with 7 bases matching TRBD1. Germline CDR1 reads MRHNA; CDR2 reads SNTAGT. V lost 6 bases to trimming and J lost 0 bases; unmatched junction nucleotides: 10. This CDR3 contains 16 residues. CDR3 protein: CASRQTSTGMNTEAFF. The CDR3 nucleotides are TGTGCCAGCAGACAAACGTCGACAGGGATGAACACTGAAGCTTTCTTT.

The chain recombines TRBV29-1 with TRBJ2-4; the match to TRBD2 covers 7 bases. The CDR3 has 15 amino acids. Germline V gene data show CDR1 as SQVTM and CDR2 as ANQGSEA. V trimming: 0 bases; J trimming: 1 base; junction bases outside the gene matches: 3. The CDR3 spells CSVEDSGRAKNIQYF. In DNA, the CDR3 is TGCAGCGTTGAAGATAGCGGGCGTGCCAAAAACATTCAGTACTTC.

The rearrangement uses TRBV5-1 and TRBJ2-1; 10 positions agree with TRBD2. The V gene end was trimmed by 0 bases and the J gene end by 13 bases; junction bases not matched to a gene: 7. Germline lookup yields CDR1 SGHRS and CDR2 YFSETQ. This CDR3 has 14 amino acids. The CDR3 DNA follows: TGCGCCAGCAGCTTGGCCAAGCGGGAGGGGATCCAGTTCTTC. Its translation: CASSLAKREGIQFF.

The rearrangement joins TRBV19 to TRBJ2-3; D ambiguous. The CDR3 covers 12 residues. Per germline, CDR1 LNHDA and CDR2 SQIVND (reference sequence). Trimming pared 8 bases from V and 5 bases from J, leaving 11 bases between. The CDR3 reads CASPNNGDTQYF. CDR3 nucleotide sequence: TGTGCCAGTCCAAACAATGGAGATACGCAGTATTTT.

This clonotype showed up many times. This rearrangement joins TRBV7-6 to TRBJ2-5; the match to TRBD1 covers 8 bases. The germline V gene encodes CDR1 SGHVS and CDR2 FNYEAQ. The CDR3 spans 16 residues. V gave up 5 bases and J gave up 2 bases; unmatched junction bases: 10. The CDR3 sequence is CASSPTPYRGQETQYF. CDR3 sequence (DNA): TGTGCCAGCAGCCCAACCCCCTACAGGGGGCAAGAGACCCAGTACTTC.

This clonotype was detected a few times. The rearrangement uses TRBV10-1 and TRBJ2-2; D not resolved. The V gene's germline CDR1 is WNHNN and CDR2 SYGVQD (reference sequence). Trimming took off 0 bases at V and 1 base at J, with 6 bases between the two ends. The CDR3 sequence is 15 residues long. CDR3 loop: CASSESMGNTGELFF. In DNA form, the CDR3 reads TGCGCCAGCAGTGAGTCGATGGGGAACACCGGGGAGCTGTTTTTT.

In regard to this clonotype: Germline is not matched at one junction end, which may reflect a read error. This chain uses TRBV28 with TRBJ2-7; TRBD2 might be the D (6 bases). The germline V gene has CDR1 MDHEN and CDR2 SYDVKM. The CDR3 is 11 residues long. The CDR3 protein is CASSSYRDWEF. The CDR3, as DNA: TGTGCCAGCAGCTCCTACCGGGACTGGGAGTTC.

This clonotype has just one count. The V and J genes are TRBV9 and TRBJ2-1, with TRBD2 matching 11 bases. This CDR3 has 16 residues. V lost 4 bases, J lost 7 bases, and 10 bases stayed unmatched. CDR1 and CDR2 from the germline V gene are SGDLS and YYNGEE. The CDR3 is CASSPPGTSGGNEQFF. The CDR3 DNA sequence: TGTGCCAGCAGCCCACCCGGGACTAGCGGTGGGAATGAGCAGTTCTTC.

This chain connects TRBV5-5 to TRBJ2-5; 9 positions match TRBD2. V lost 4 bases to trimming and J lost 3 bases; unmatched junction nucleotides: 7. CDR1 SGHKS and CDR2 YYEKEE come from the germline V gene (reference sequence). The CDR3 contains 15 residues. The CDR3 region has the DNA TGTGCCAGCAGCGCCGGGACTAGCTGGGAAGAGACCCAGTACTTC. This sequence encodes CASSAGTSWEETQYF.